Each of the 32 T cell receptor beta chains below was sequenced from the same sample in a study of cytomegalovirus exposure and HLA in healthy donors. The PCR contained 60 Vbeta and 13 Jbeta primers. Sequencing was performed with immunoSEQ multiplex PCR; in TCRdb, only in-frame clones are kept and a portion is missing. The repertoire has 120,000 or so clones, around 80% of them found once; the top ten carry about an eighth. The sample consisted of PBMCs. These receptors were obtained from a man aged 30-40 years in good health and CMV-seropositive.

The CDR3 sequence is CAINSGQGYGYTF. The CDR3 DNA reads as TGTGCCATCAACTCGGGACAGGGGTATGGCTACACCTTC. This chain joins TRBV10-3 and TRBJ1-2; 10 bases match TRBD1. Trimming cost V 7 bases and J 5 bases; bases outside gene matches: 4. The CDR3 totals 13 residues. Per the germline V gene, CDR1 is ENHRY and CDR2 is SYGVKD.

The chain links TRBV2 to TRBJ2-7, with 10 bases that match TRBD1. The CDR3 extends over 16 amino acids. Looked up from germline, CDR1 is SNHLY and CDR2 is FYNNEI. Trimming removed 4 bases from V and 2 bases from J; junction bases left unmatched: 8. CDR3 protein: CASSADMDRGAYEQYF. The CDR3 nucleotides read TGTGCCAGCAGTGCGGATATGGACAGGGGGGCCTACGAGCAGTACTTC.

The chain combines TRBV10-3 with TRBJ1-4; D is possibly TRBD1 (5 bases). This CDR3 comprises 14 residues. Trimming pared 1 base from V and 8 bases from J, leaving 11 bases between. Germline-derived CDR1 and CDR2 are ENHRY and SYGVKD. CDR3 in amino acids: CAISEYRNNEKLFF. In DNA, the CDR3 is TGTGCCATCAGTGAGTACAGGAACAACGAAAAACTGTTTTTT.

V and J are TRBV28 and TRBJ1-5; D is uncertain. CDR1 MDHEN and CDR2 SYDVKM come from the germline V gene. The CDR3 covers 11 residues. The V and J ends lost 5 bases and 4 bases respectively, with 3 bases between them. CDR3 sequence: CASSPNQPQHF. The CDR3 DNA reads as TGTGCCAGCAGTCCTAATCAGCCCCAGCATTTT.

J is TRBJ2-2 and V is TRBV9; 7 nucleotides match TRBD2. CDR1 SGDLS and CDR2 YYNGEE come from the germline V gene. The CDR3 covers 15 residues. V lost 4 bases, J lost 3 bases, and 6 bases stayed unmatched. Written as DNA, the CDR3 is TGTGCCAGCAGCCCCGGGGGAGGGGACACCGGGGAGCTGTTTTTT. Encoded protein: CASSPGGGDTGELFF.

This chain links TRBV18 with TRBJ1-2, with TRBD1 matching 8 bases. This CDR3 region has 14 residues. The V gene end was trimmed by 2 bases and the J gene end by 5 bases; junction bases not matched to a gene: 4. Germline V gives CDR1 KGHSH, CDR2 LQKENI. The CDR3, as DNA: TGTGCCAGCTCACCAGTGACAGGGGATTATGGCTACACCTTC. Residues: CASSPVTGDYGYTF.

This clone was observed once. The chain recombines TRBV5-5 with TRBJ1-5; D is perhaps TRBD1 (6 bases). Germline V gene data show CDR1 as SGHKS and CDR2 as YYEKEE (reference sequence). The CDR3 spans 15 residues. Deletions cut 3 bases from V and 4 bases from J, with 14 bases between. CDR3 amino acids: CASSSWEGVNQPQHF. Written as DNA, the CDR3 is TGTGCCAGCAGCTCCTGGGAGGGGGTTAATCAGCCCCAGCATTTT.

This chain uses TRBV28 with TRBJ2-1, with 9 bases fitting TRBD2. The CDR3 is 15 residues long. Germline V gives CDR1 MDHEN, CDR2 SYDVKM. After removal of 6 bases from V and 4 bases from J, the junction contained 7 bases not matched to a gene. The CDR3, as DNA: TGTGCCAGCAGACGGGCGGGGGGGCCGTACAATGAGCAGTTCTTC. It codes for CASRRAGGPYNEQFF. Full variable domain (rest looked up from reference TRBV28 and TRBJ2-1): DVKVTQSSRYLVKRTGEKVFLECVQDMDHENMFWYRQDPGLGLRLIYFSYDVKMKEKGDIPEGYSVSREKKERFSLILESASTNQTSMYLCASRRAGGPYNEQFFGPGTRLTVL.

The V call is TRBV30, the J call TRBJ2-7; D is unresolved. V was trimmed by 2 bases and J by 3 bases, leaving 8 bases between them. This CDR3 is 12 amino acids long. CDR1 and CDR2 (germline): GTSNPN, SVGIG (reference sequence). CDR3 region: CAWSPLFYEQYF. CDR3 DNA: TGTGCCTGGAGTCCCCTCTTCTACGAGCAGTACTTC.

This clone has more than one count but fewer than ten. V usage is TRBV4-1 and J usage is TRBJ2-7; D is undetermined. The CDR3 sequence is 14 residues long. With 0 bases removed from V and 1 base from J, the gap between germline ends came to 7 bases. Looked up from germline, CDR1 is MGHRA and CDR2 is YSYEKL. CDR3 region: CASSQDRASYEQYF. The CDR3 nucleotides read TGCGCCAGCAGCCAAGATCGAGCATCCTACGAGCAGTACTTC.

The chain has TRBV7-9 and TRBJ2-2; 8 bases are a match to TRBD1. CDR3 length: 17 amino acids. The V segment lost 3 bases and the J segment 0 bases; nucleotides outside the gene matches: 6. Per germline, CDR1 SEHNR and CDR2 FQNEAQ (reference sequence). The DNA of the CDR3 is TGTGCCAGCAGCTTCCGGGACAGGCCAGCGAACACCGGGGAGCTGTTTTTT. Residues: CASSFRDRPANTGELFF.

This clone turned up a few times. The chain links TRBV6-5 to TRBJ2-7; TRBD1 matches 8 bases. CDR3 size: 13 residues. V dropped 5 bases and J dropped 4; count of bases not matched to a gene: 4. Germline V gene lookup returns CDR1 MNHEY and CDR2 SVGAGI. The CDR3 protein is CASSGQGVYEQYF. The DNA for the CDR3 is TGTGCCAGCAGTGGACAGGGAGTGTACGAGCAGTACTTC.

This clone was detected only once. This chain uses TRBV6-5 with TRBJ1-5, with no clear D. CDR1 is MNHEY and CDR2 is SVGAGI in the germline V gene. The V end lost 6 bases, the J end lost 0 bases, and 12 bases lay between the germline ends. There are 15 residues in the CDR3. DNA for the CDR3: TGTGCCAGCAGGCGGGAGGCCTATAGCAATCAGCCCCAGCATTTT. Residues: CASRREAYSNQPQHF.

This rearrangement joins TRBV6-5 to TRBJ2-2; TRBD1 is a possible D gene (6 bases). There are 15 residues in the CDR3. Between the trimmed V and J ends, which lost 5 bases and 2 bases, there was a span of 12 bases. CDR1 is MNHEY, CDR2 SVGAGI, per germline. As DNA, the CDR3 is TGTGCCAGCAGTAAGGGGGAAACCAACACCGGGGAGCTGTTTTTT. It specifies CASSKGETNTGELFF.

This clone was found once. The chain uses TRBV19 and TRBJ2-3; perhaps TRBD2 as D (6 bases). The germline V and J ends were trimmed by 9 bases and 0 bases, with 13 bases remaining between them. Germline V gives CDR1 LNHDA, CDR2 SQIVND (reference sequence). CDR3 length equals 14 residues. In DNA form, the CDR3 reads TGTGCCAGCAAATCGGAGGGGAGCACAGATACGCAGTATTTT. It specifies CASKSEGSTDTQYF.

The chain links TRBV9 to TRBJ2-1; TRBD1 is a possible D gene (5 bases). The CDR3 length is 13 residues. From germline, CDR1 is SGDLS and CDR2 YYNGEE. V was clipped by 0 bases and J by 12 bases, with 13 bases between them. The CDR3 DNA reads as TGTGCCAGCAGCGTAGAAGGACATTCGGGGCAGTTCTTC. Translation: CASSVEGHSGQFF.

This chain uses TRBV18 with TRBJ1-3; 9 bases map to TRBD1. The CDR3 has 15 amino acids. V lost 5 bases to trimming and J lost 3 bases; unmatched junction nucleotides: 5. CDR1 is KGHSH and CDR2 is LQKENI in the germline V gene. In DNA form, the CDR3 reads TGTGCCAGCTCAGCCTGGACAGGGGTTGGAAACACCATATATTTT. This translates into CASSAWTGVGNTIYF. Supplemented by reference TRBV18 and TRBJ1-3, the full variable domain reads NAGVMQNPRHLVRRRGQEARLRCSPMKGHSHVYWYRQLPEEGLKFMVYLQKENIIDESGMPKERFSAEFPKEGPSILRIQQVVRGDSAAYFCASSAWTGVGNTIYFGEGSWLTVV.

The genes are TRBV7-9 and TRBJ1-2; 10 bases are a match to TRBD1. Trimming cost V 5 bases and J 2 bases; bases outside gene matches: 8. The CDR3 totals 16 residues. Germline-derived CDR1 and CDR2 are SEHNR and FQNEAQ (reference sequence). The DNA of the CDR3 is TGTGCCAGCAGCGGCCCCGGGACAGGGGACAACTATGGCTACACCTTC. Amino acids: CASSGPGTGDNYGYTF.

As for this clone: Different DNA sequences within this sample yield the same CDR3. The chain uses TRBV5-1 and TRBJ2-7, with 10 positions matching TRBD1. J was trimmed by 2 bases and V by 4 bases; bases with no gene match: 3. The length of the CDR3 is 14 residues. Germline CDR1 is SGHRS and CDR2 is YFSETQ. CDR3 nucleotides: TGCGCCAGCAGCCCCGGACAGGGGGCCTACGAGCAGTACTTC. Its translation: CASSPGQGAYEQYF.

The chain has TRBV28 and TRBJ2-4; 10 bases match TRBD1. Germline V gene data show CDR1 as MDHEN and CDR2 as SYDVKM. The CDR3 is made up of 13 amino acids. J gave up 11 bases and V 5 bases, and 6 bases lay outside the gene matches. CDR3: CASSRDRGPLQYF. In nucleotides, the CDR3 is TGTGCCAGCAGTCGGGACAGGGGTCCCCTTCAGTACTTC.

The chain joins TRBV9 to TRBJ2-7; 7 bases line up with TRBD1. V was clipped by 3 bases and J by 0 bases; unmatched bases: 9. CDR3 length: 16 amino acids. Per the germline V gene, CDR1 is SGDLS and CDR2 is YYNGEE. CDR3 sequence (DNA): TGTGCCAGCAGCGGCAGAGAACAGGGGAGCTCCTACGAGCAGTACTTC. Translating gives CASSGREQGSSYEQYF. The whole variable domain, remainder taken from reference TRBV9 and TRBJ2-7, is DSGVTQTPKHLITATGQRVTLRCSPRSGDLSVYWYQQSLDQGLQFLIQYYNGEERAKGNILERFSAQQFPDLHSELNLSSLELGDSALYFCASSGREQGSSYEQYFGPGTRLTVT.

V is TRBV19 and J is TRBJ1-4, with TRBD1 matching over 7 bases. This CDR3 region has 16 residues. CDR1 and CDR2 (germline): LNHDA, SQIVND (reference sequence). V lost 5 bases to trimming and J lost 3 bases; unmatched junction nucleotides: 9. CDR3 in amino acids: CASSHPPGQSNEKLFF. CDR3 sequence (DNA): TGTGCCAGTAGTCATCCACCGGGACAGTCTAATGAAAAACTGTTTTTT.

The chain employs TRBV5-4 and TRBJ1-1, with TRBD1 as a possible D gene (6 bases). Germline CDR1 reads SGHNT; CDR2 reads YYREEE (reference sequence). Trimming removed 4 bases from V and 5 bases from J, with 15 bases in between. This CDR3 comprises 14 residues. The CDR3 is CASSPDRYGTEAFF. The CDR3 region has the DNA TGTGCCAGCAGCCCTGACAGGTATGGGACTGAAGCTTTCTTT.

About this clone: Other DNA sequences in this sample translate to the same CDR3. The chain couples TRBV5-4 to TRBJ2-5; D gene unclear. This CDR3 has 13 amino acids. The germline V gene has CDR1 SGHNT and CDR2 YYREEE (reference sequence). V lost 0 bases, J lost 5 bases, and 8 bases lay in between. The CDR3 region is CASSLDPGETQYF. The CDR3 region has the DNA TGTGCCAGCAGCTTGGATCCCGGGGAGACCCAGTACTTC.

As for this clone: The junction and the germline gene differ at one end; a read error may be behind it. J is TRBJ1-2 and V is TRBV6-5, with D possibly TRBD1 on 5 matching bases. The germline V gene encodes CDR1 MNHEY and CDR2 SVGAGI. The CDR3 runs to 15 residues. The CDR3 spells CASSDSSPGVYGYTF. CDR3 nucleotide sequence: TGTGCCAGCAGTGACTCCTCCCCGGGGGTTTATGGCTACACCTTC.

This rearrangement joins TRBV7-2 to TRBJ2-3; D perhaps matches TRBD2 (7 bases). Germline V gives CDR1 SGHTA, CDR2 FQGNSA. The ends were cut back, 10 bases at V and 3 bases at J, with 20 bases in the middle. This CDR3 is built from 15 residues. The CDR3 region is CATNSFGGATDTQYF. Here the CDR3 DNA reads TGTGCCACCAATTCCTTTGGGGGGGCGACAGATACGCAGTATTTT.

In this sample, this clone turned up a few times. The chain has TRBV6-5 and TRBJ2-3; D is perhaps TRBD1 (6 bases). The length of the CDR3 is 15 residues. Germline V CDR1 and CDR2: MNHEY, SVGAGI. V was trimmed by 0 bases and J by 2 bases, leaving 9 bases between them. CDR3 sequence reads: CASSYSTGTTDTQYF. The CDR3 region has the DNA TGTGCCAGCAGTTACTCCACAGGGACCACAGATACGCAGTATTTT.

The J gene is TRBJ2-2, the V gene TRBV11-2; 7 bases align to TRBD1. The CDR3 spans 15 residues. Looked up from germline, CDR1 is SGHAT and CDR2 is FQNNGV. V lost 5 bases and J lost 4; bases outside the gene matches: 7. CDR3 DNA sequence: TGTGCCAGCAGCCTAACGGGACAGTCCACCGGGGAGCTGTTTTTT. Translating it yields CASSLTGQSTGELFF.

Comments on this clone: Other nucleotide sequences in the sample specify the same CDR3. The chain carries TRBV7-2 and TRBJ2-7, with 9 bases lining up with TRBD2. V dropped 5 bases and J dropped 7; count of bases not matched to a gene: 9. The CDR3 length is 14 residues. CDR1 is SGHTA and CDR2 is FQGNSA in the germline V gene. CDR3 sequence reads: CASSLGLAGQEQYF. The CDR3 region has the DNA TGTGCCAGCAGCCTGGGGCTAGCGGGGCAAGAGCAGTACTTC. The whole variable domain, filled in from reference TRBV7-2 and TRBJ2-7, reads GAGVSQSPSNKVTEKGKDVELRCDPISGHTALYWYRQSLGQGLEFLIYFQGNSAPDKSGLPSDRFSAERTGGSVSTLTIQRTQQEDSAVYLCASSLGLAGQEQYFGPGTRLTVT.

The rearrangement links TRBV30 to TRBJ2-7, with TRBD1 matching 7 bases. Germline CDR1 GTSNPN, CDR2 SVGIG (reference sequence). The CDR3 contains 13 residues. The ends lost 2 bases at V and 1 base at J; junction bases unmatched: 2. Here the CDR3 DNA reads TGTGCCTGGAGTAGGGACAGATCCTACGAGCAGTACTTC. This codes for CAWSRDRSYEQYF.

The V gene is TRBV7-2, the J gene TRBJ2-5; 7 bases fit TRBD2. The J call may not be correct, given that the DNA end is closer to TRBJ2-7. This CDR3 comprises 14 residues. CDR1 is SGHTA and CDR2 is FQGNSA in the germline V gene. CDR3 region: CASSPPGGGYEQYF. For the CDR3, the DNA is TGTGCCAGCAGCCCCCCTGGGGGGGGGTACGAGCAGTACTTC.

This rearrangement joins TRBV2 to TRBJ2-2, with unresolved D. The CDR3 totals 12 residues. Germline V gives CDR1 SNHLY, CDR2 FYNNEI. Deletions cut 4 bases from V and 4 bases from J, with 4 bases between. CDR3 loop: CASSVSTGELFF. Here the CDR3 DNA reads TGTGCCAGCAGTGTCAGCACCGGGGAGCTGTTTTTT.